The table lists the clone carrying this T cell receptor beta chain with a count of one. As yet, its antigen is unknown. TCRdb analysed the reads with MiXCR anew, one entry per CDR3 protein. The data show under 850,000 distinct CDR3 sequences, with roughly 35% seen just once and 2.8% held by the top ten. This specimen comes from a study of T cell repertoires in cytomegalovirus infection. Study at large: Public TCR beta signatures provided an indication of both CMV infection and a matching HLA type. The study, taken as a whole, reports: HLA-C-restricted CMV clonotypes gave the most frequent clonotype in two of eight donors.

Losses at the gene ends were 2 bases for V and 7 bases for J; bases not matched to a gene: 4. The CDR3 length is 13 residues. Germline-derived CDR1 and CDR2 are MDHEN and SYDVKM. Specimen: PBMCs. The rearrangement joins TRBV28 to TRBJ2-7, with TRBD2 matching over 8 bases. The TCR originated in a human donor in good health (CMV status not recorded). Some clones in this sample may be carry-over from other donors' samples. CDR3 in DNA: TGTGCCAGCAGTTTACCCGGGGGGGATGAGCAGTACTTC. Encoded protein: CASSLPGGDEQYF.